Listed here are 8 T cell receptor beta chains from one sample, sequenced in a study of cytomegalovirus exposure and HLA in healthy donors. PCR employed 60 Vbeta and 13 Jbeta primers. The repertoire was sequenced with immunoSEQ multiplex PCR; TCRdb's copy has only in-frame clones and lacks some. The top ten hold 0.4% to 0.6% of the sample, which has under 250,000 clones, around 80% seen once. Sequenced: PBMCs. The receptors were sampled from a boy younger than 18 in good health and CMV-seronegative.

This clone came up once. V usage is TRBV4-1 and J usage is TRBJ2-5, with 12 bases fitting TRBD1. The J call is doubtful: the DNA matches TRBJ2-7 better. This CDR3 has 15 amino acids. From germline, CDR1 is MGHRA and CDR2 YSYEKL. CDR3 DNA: TGCGCCAGCAGCCGGGGGACAGGGGGCCTCGGCGAGCAGTACTTC. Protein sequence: CASSRGTGGLGEQYF.

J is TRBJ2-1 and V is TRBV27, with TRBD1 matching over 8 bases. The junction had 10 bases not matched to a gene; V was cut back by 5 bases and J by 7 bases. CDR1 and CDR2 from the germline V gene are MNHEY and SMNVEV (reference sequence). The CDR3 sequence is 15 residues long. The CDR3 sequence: CASSLRRGQENEQFF. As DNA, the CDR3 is TGTGCCAGCAGTCTCCGACGGGGACAGGAGAATGAGCAGTTCTTC.

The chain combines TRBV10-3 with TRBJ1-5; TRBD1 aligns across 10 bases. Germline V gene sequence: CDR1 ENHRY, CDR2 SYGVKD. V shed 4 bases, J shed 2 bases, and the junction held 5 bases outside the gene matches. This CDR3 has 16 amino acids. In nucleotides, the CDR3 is TGTGCCATCAGTGTTGGACAGGGGGGAGGCAATCAGCCCCAGCATTTT. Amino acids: CAISVGQGGGNQPQHF.

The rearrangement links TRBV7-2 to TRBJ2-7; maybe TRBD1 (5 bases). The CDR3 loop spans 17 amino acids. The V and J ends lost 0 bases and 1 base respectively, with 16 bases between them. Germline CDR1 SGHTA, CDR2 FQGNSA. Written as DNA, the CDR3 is TGTGCCAGCAGCTTAGCCTCGACAGTACCACCTTCCTACGAGCAGTACTTC. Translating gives CASSLASTVPPSYEQYF.

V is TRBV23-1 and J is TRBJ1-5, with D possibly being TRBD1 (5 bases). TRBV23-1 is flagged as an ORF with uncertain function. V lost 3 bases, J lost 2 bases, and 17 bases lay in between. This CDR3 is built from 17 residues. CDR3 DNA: TGCGCCAGCAGTCATTGGGGCAGGCCGGATGGCAATCAGCCCCAGCATTTT. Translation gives CASSHWGRPDGNQPQHF.

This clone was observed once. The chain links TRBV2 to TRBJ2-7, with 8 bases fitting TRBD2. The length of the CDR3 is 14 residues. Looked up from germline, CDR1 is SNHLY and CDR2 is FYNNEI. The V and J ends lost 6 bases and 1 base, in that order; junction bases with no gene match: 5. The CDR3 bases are TGTGCCAGCAGCCCTCGGGGGGGATCCTACGAGCAGTACTTC. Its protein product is CASSPRGGSYEQYF.

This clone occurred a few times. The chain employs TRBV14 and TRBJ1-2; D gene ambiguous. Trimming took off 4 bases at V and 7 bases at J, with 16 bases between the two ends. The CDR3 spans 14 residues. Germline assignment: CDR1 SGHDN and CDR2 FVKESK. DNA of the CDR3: TGTGCCAGCAGCCCCCAAGGGAGGGCGGGTGGCTACACCTTC. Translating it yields CASSPQGRAGGYTF. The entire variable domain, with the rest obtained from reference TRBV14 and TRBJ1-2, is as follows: EAGVTQFPSHSVIEKGQTVTLRCDPISGHDNLYWYRRVMGKEIKFLLHFVKESKQDESGMPNNRFLAERTGGTYSTLKVQPAELEDSGVYFCASSPQGRAGGYTFGSGTRLTVV.

The CDR3 spells CAISDPISAYEQYF. CDR3 bases: TGTGCCATCAGTGACCCGATATCGGCCTACGAGCAGTACTTC. The chain employs TRBV10-3 and TRBJ2-7; D remains ambiguous. CDR1 is ENHRY and CDR2 is SYGVKD in the germline V gene. Trimming shortened V by 3 bases and J by 2 bases, and 11 bases separated the two germline ends. This CDR3 is built from 14 residues.